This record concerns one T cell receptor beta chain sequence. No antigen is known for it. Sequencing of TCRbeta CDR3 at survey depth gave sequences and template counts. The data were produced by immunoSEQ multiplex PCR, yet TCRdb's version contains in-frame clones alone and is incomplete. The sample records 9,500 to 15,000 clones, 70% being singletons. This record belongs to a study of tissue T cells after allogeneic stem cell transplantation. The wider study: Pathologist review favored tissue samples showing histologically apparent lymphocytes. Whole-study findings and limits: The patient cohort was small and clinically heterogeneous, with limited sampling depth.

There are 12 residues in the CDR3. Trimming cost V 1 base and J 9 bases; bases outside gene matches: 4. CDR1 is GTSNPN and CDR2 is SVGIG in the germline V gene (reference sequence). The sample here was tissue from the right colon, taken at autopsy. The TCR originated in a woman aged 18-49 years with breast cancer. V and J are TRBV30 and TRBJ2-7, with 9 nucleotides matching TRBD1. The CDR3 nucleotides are TGTGCCTGGAGTGGGGACAGGGAGGGGCAGTACTTC. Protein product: CAWSGDREGQYF.